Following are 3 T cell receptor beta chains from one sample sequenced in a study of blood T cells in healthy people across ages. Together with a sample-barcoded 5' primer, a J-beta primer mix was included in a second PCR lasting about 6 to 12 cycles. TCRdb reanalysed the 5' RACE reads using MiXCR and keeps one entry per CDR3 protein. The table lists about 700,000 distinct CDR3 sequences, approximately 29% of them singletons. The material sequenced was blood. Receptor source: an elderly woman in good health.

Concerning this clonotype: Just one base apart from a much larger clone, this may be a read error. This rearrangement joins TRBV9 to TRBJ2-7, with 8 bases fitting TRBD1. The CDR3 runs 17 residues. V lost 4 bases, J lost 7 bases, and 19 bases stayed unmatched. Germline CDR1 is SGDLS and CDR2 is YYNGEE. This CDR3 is CASSQERRDRSPHEQYF. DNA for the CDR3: TGTGCCAGCAGCCAAGAACGTCGGGACAGGTCCCCCCATGAGCAGTACTTC.

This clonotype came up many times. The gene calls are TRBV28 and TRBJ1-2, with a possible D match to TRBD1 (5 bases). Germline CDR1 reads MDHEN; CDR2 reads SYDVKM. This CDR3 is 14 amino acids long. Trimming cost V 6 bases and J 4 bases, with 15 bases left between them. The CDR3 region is CASSPGGTVYGYTF. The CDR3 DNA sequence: TGTGCCAGCAGCCCCGGGGGGACCGTCTATGGCTACACCTTC.

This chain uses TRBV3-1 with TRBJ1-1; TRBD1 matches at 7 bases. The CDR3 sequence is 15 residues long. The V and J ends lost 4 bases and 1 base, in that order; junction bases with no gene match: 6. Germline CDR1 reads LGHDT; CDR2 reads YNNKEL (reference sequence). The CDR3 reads CASSLSGTENTEAFF. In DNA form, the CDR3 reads TGTGCCAGCAGCCTAAGCGGGACAGAGAACACTGAAGCTTTCTTT.